These 8 T cell receptor beta chains came from one sample sequenced in a study of brain T cells in children with intractable seizures. Clones were read by immunoSEQ multiplex PCR, and TCRdb kept only the in-frame ones, dropping some. The data show just under 65,000 clones, with roughly 95% seen just once and 0.35% to 0.4% held by the top ten. Material: peripheral blood, obtained at surgery. All receptors come from a boy under two years old with focal cortical dysplasia and intractable seizures.

V gene TRBV3-1 (or the pseudogene TRBV3-2) combines with J gene TRBJ2-7, with 11 bases lining up with TRBD2. Trimming cost V 0 bases and J 2 bases; bases outside gene matches: 15. The CDR3 runs to 20 residues. Germline lookup yields CDR1 LGHDT and CDR2 YNNKEL (reference sequence). The CDR3 protein is CASSQDRFSGGGFRTYEQYF. The CDR3 nucleotides are TGTGCCAGCAGCCAAGATCGGTTTAGCGGGGGGGGCTTCAGAACCTACGAGCAGTACTTC.

The rearrangement joins TRBV4-1 to TRBJ1-1; D unclear. CDR1 and CDR2 from the germline V gene are MGHRA and YSYEKL. With 5 bases removed from V and 0 bases from J, the gap between germline ends came to 16 bases. The CDR3 totals 16 residues. In nucleotides, the CDR3 is TGCGCCAGCAGCTTCGGACTGAGTCCCATGAACACTGAAGCTTTCTTT. Translated: CASSFGLSPMNTEAFF.

This chain connects TRBV29-1 to TRBJ2-3; TRBD1 or TRBD2 may be the D gene (7 bases each). The length of the CDR3 is 13 residues. Trimming took off 8 bases at V and 2 bases at J, with 14 bases between the two ends. Germline assignment: CDR1 SQVTM and CDR2 ANQGSEA. CDR3 coding DNA: TGCAGCTCCAGGGGGGGGCCCACAGATACGCAGTATTTT. Protein product: CSSRGGPTDTQYF.

CDR3 in amino acids: CASSRHSGSTYNEQFF. CDR3 DNA sequence: TGTGCCAGCAGCCGGCATAGCGGCAGTACCTACAATGAGCAGTTCTTC. The J gene is TRBJ2-1, the V gene TRBV14; tentatively, D is TRBD2 (6 bases). The ends were cut back, 4 bases at V and 2 bases at J, with 15 bases in the middle. Germline V gene sequence: CDR1 SGHDN, CDR2 FVKESK. The CDR3 sequence is 16 residues long.

This clone occurred once. The V call is TRBV18, the J call TRBJ2-3; D not resolved. Germline V lookup: CDR1 KGHSH, CDR2 LQKENI. The CDR3 contains 13 residues. The ends were cut back, 5 bases at V and 6 bases at J, with 12 bases in the middle. CDR3 coding DNA: TGTGCCAGCTCATTTCACTTCGGGGATACGCAGTATTTT. Translation: CASSFHFGDTQYF.

The V gene is TRBV5-1, the J gene TRBJ2-7; the match to TRBD1 covers 7 bases. The CDR3 extends over 15 amino acids. Germline V lookup: CDR1 SGHRS, CDR2 YFSETQ. The V and J ends lost 3 bases and 2 bases, in that order; junction bases with no gene match: 8. The DNA of the CDR3 is TGCGCCAGCAGCTCAGCCGGGACAGCCCCCTACGAGCAGTACTTC. This gives the protein CASSSAGTAPYEQYF.

This clone was picked up one time. The chain carries TRBV3-1 (or the pseudogene TRBV3-2) and TRBJ1-1, with 8 bases fitting TRBD1. The CDR3 spans 13 residues. Germline V gene sequence: CDR1 LGHDT, CDR2 YNNKEL (reference sequence). V was pared by 0 bases and J by 11 bases, with 5 bases of the junction left unmatched. CDR3 protein: CASSQELTGGAFF. In DNA form, the CDR3 reads TGTGCCAGCAGCCAAGAGCTTACAGGGGGTGCTTTCTTT.

The chain couples TRBV12-3 or TRBV12-4 to TRBJ1-2; D remains ambiguous. The CDR3 loop spans 12 amino acids. V shed 4 bases and J shed 8 bases, with 11 bases lying between them. CDR3 coding DNA: TGTGCCAGCAGTTCGTGGGCGCGGGGCTACACCTTC. Translating it yields CASSSWARGYTF.